These T cell receptor beta chains were read from a single sample in a study of blood T cell repertoires in COVID-19. Assay: immunoSEQ multiplex PCR; the TCRdb copy retains only in-frame clones and omits some. The sample lists around 480,000 clones; about 87% were seen once. The material sequenced was peripheral blood. These receptors were taken from a woman aged 45-60 years with COVID-19, enrolled during active disease. CDR3s include the opening cysteine and the closing phenylalanine or tryptophan. Fields, in order: V gene, clone size, D gene, J gene, CDR3 DNA, CDR3 protein. A D gene is named only where the DNA matches it firmly. For some rows the clone size is stated as once, few or many, or as a class when expanded; others skip it.

>TRBV4-1|NA|NA|TRBJ1-6
TGCGCCAGCAGCCAAGATCACGGGTCACCCCTCCACTTT
CASSQDHGSPLHF
>TRBV7-9|few|NA|TRBJ2-1
TGTGCCAGCAGCTTTTCTGATGAGCAGTTCTTC
CASSFSDEQFF
>TRBV12-3/TRBV12-4|NA|NA|TRBJ2-5
TGTGCCAGCAGTTTAGTGCTAGCGGAGACCCAGTACTTC
CASSLVLAETQYF
>TRBV5-1|NA|NA|TRBJ1-1
TGCGCCAGCAGCTTGGCCACCGCGAGAAGAGAAGCTTTCTTT
CASSLATARREAFF
>TRBV5-5|NA|TRBD1|TRBJ1-2
TGTGCCAGCAGCTTTGGACAGGGAGCCGCCTATGGCTACACCTTC
CASSFGQGAAYGYTF
>TRBV5-4|NA|NA|TRBJ2-5
TGTGCCAGCAGCTCGGTGACAGTTCCGGAGACCCAGTACTTC
CASSSVTVPETQYF
>TRBV10-3|NA|NA|TRBJ2-3
TGTGCCATCAGTGACTACGGGGGAGACACAGATACGCAGTATTTT
CAISDYGGDTDTQYF
>TRBV27|few|TRBD1|TRBJ2-7
TGTGCCAGCAGTTTGGGACAGGGGGCTCCCTACGAGCAGTACTTC
CASSLGQGAPYEQYF
>TRBV6-6|NA|TRBD1|TRBJ1-1
TGTGCCAGCAGCCCGGGACAGCATGAAGCTTTCTTT
CASSPGQHEAFF
>TRBV5-6|once|TRBD1|TRBJ1-2
TGTGCCAGCAGCCGGACAGGGGGCGATGGCTACACCTTC
CASSRTGGDGYTF